This passage covers 13 T cell receptor beta chains from one sample sequenced in a study of T cell repertoires in cytomegalovirus infection. TCRdb called the reads again in MiXCR, with one record for every CDR3 protein. The repertoire holds about 900,000 distinct CDR3 sequences, roughly 30% seen once, with 13% in the top ten. These receptors lack a known antigen. The sequencing here drew on cultured CD8+ T cells from PBMCs, taken from culture after CMV antigen stimulation. These TCRs come from a human donor in good health (CMV status not recorded). Some clones in this sample may be carry-over from other donors' samples.

The rearrangement links TRBV6-5 to TRBJ2-1; maybe TRBD2 (5 bases). Germline assignment: CDR1 MNHEY and CDR2 SVGAGI. The CDR3 runs to 16 residues. Trimming left V 3 bases short and J 4 bases short, with 16 bases between. As DNA, the CDR3 is TGTGCCAGCAGTTATAGGGAGACTATACGATACAATGAGCAGTTCTTC. It specifies CASSYRETIRYNEQFF.

The chain uses TRBV6-2 or TRBV6-3 and TRBJ2-7; no clear D. The germline V gene encodes CDR1 MNHEY and CDR2 SVGEGT. The CDR3 extends over 14 amino acids. V lost 8 bases and J lost 2, with 16 bases in between. Here the CDR3 DNA reads TGTGCCAGCTCCGAATTGTGGCAGGCCTACGAGCAGTACTTC. Translated, it gives CASSELWQAYEQYF.

The chain couples TRBV5-1 to TRBJ2-1, with 10 bases lining up with TRBD2. There are 16 residues in the CDR3. CDR1 is SGHRS and CDR2 is YFSETQ in the germline V gene. Trimming removed 4 bases from V and 1 base from J; junction bases left unmatched: 5. CDR3 residues: CASSPGAGGSYNEQFF. As DNA, the CDR3 is TGCGCCAGCAGCCCGGGAGCGGGGGGGTCCTACAATGAGCAGTTCTTC.

This rearrangement joins TRBV29-1 to TRBJ1-2; D is uncertain. Between the trimmed V and J ends, which lost 5 bases and 5 bases, there was a span of 12 bases. The CDR3 consists of 12 residues. Germline V CDR1 and CDR2: SQVTM, ANQGSEA. The CDR3 reads CSVPAGEYGYTF. Here the CDR3 DNA reads TGCAGCGTTCCGGCAGGCGAATATGGCTACACCTTC.

With respect to this clonotype: A much larger clone is a single base away; this may be a read error. The chain couples TRBV7-9 to TRBJ2-7; D gene unclear. This CDR3 contains 13 residues. The germline CDR1 and CDR2 sequences are SEHNR and FQNEAQ (reference sequence). The CDR3 region has the DNA TGTGCCAGCAGCTTAGGATACTCCTACGAGCAGCACTTC. Translating it yields CASSLGYSYEQHF.

This clonotype has at least ten counts. V usage is TRBV7-8 and J usage is TRBJ2-3, with 9 bases identical to TRBD2. Germline values: CDR1 SGHVS, CDR2 FQNEAQ. The length of the CDR3 is 16 residues. The junction had 9 bases not matched to a gene; V was cut back by 3 bases and J by 5 bases. CDR3 region: CASSLAGGGAGDTQYF. CDR3 DNA: TGTGCCAGCAGCTTGGCTGGCGGGGGGGCCGGAGATACGCAGTATTTT.

On this clonotype itself: One end of the junction varies from germline; a read error may be responsible. V is TRBV12-3 or TRBV12-4 and J is TRBJ2-7; weak D call: TRBD2 (5 bases). The CDR3 has 14 residues. CDR3 region: CANSSPRVPYEQYF. CDR3 coding DNA: TGTGCCAACAGTTCCCCGCGGGTCCCCTACGAGCAGTACTTC.

The rearrangement links TRBV13 to TRBJ2-3; D gene unclear. Germline V gives CDR1 PRHDT, CDR2 FYEKMQ (reference sequence). The V gene lost 4 bases and the J gene lost 1 base, with 18 bases spanning the gap. The CDR3 has 17 residues. This CDR3 reads CASSSESGFGGTDTQYF. CDR3 coding DNA: TGTGCCAGCAGCTCCGAGTCAGGCTTCGGAGGCACAGATACGCAGTATTTT.

The genes are TRBV7-9 and TRBJ1-6; D is possibly TRBD1 (5 bases). Trimming removed 4 bases from V and 10 bases from J, with 14 bases in between. The CDR3 has 14 amino acids. Germline V gene data show CDR1 as SEHNR and CDR2 as FQNEAQ (reference sequence). The CDR3 DNA follows: TGTGCCAGCAGCTGGGACCAAGGAAGCTCACCCCTCCACTTT. Residues: CASSWDQGSSPLHF.

Remarks on this clonotype: This sequence may be a read error, since a much larger clone differs from it by one base. The chain has TRBV7-8 and TRBJ2-5, with D possibly TRBD1 on 5 matching bases. CDR1 is SGHVS, CDR2 FQNEAQ, per germline. This CDR3 contains 13 residues. The CDR3 loop reads CVSRPRQQETQYF. The CDR3, as DNA: TGTGTCAGCAGACCGCGACAGCAAGAGACCCAGTACTTC.

V usage is TRBV27 and J usage is TRBJ2-5; 7 nucleotides agree with TRBD1. Unmatched junction bases numbered 10, after V lost 5 bases and J lost 4 bases. CDR1 is MNHEY and CDR2 is SMNVEV in the germline V gene (reference sequence). The CDR3 has 15 residues. The CDR3 DNA follows: TGTGCCAGCAGTGTATACAGGGGCCGATCAGAGACCCAGTACTTC. This codes for CASSVYRGRSETQYF.

This clonotype has just a few counts. J is TRBJ2-2 and V is TRBV6-1, with 8 positions matching TRBD1. V lost 4 bases to trimming and J lost 2 bases; unmatched junction nucleotides: 3. The CDR3 sequence is 15 residues long. Germline V CDR1 and CDR2: MNHNS, SASEGT. CDR3 loop: CASSGGTGNTGELFF. For the CDR3, the DNA is TGTGCCAGCAGTGGGGGGACAGGTAACACCGGGGAGCTGTTTTTT.

This clonotype showed up many times. The V call is TRBV7-8, the J call TRBJ1-2; D perhaps matches TRBD1 (6 bases). Trimming removed 1 base from V and 8 bases from J, with 23 bases in between. The CDR3 spans 17 residues. CDR1 and CDR2 (germline): SGHVS, FQNEAQ. The CDR3 spells CASSLGLGLQGDPGYTF. CDR3 coding DNA: TGTGCCAGCAGCTTAGGATTGGGTCTACAGGGCGATCCCGGCTACACCTTC.